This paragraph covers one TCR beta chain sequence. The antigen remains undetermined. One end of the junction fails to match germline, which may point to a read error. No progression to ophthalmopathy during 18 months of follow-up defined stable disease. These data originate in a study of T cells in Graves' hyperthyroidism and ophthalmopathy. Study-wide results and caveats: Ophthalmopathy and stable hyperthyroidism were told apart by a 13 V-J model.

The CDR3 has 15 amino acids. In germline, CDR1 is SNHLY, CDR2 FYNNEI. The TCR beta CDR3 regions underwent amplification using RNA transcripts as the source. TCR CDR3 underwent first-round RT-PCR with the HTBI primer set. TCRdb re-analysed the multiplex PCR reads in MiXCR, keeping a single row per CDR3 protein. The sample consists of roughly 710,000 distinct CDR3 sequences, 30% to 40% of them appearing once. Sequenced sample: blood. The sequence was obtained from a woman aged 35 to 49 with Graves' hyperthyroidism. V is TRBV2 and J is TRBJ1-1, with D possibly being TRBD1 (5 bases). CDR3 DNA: TGTACCAGCAGTGAACTGGCGGGGACGGGGACTGAAACTTTCTTT. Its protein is CTSSELAGTGTETFF.